The entry below gives a single T cell receptor (beta chain) sequence along with its context. Its antigen is unknown. These data originate in a study of T cell responses to AZD1222 COVID-19 vaccine. Across the study: Timing groups of about 4 and about 12 weeks for second doses were pooled.

Study results and caveats: Clonal diversity may have been underestimated, and the donors were mostly white British, with more females than males. Baseline seropositives among AZD1222 recipients totaled only six or seven. Vaccine-associated CD4 TCRs spanned spike, dominant at 160-218 and 743-854.

Germline V CDR1 and CDR2: SGHRS, YFSETQ. With V trimmed by 4 bases and J by 4 bases, 7 bases remained unmatched. The CDR3 is made up of 14 amino acids. Assay used: immunoSEQ multiplex PCR; TCRdb lists only in-frame clones, some missing. The sample has fewer than 150,000 clones; about 89% are singletons. This receptor was identified in an adult in good health. The V call is TRBV5-1, the J call TRBJ1-2, with TRBD1 matching over 7 bases. This sample comprised peripheral blood, obtained on day 0 of AZD1222 vaccination. This CDR3 reads CASSLSQGGYGYTF. Written as DNA, the CDR3 is TGCGCCAGCAGCCTCTCTCAGGGGGGCTATGGCTACACCTTC.